Following are 21 T cell receptor beta chains from one sample sequenced in a study of cytomegalovirus exposure and HLA in healthy donors. The PCR was carried out with 60 Vbeta primers and 13 Jbeta primers. The method was immunoSEQ multiplex PCR; TCRdb's version includes in-frame clones alone and lacks a portion of them. The sample holds about 130,000 clones, approximately 80% seen once. The sample consisted of PBMCs. The source of these receptors is a girl aged 2-9 years in good health and CMV-seronegative.

The chain has TRBV6-5 and TRBJ2-1, with D possibly matching TRBD2 (5 bases). The CDR3 consists of 11 residues. CDR1 and CDR2 from the germline V gene are MNHEY and SVGAGI. Trimming stripped 11 bases from V and 10 bases from J, with 15 bases between. The CDR3 region is CAATVGGEQFF. The DNA for the CDR3 is TGTGCCGCGACGGTCGGCGGGGAGCAGTTCTTC.

This rearrangement joins TRBV5-1 to TRBJ2-1, with 7 bases matching TRBD2. Trimming at V came to 0 bases and at J to 5 bases, leaving 5 bases not matched to a gene. Germline loops: CDR1 SGHRS, CDR2 YFSETQ. This CDR3 contains 15 residues. The CDR3: CASSLVTGGHNEQFF. The DNA of the CDR3 is TGCGCCAGCAGCTTGGTTACGGGGGGTCACAATGAGCAGTTCTTC.

The rearrangement links TRBV29-1 to TRBJ2-3; 13 bases agree with TRBD2. Germline assignment: CDR1 SQVTM and CDR2 ANQGSEA. The CDR3 totals 14 residues. CDR3 protein: CITGLAGSTDTQYF. DNA for the CDR3: TGCATCACGGGACTAGCGGGGAGCACAGATACGCAGTATTTT.

Notes on this clone: Germline is not matched at one junction end, which may reflect a read error. The rearrangement uses TRBV27 and TRBJ2-2, with a weak D call TRBD2 (5 bases). CDR3 length: 16 amino acids. Germline V gene data show CDR1 as MNHEY and CDR2 as SMNVEV (reference sequence). The CDR3 region is CASSLLGQTGTGELVF. DNA of the CDR3: TGTGCCAGCAGTTTATTAGGCCAAACGGGCACCGGGGAGCTGGTTTTT.

This chain links TRBV4-2 with TRBJ2-5; D not certain. V dropped 1 base and J dropped 0 bases, with 6 bases sitting between them. The CDR3 loop spans 14 amino acids. Germline assignment: CDR1 LGHNA and CDR2 YNFKEQ. The CDR3 DNA sequence: TGTGCCAGCAGCCAAGGTCAGGACCAAGAGACCCAGTACTTC. Translating it yields CASSQGQDQETQYF.

This chain connects TRBV19 to TRBJ1-6; 7 bases are shared with TRBD1. CDR3 length: 17 amino acids. Germline values: CDR1 LNHDA, CDR2 SQIVND (reference sequence). V lost 5 bases and J lost 7; bases outside the gene matches: 14. The CDR3 DNA reads TGTGCCAGTAGTTCCCGGGACAGCCCCTGGGGGAATTCACCCCTCCACTTT. This sequence encodes CASSSRDSPWGNSPLHF.

This chain links TRBV4-1 with TRBJ2-2; TRBD1 agrees at 9 bases. V was clipped by 2 bases and J by 6 bases; unmatched bases: 10. CDR1 and CDR2 (germline): MGHRA, YSYEKL. This CDR3 is built from 17 residues. The DNA for the CDR3 is TGCGCCAGCAGCCAAAAGGGTGCGGGACAGGGTTCCGGGGAGCTGTTTTTT. This gives the protein CASSQKGAGQGSGELFF.

V is TRBV7-8 and J is TRBJ1-1; D might be TRBD1 (5 bases). V shed 4 bases and J shed 4 bases, with 10 bases lying between them. The V gene's germline CDR1 is SGHVS and CDR2 FQNEAQ. This CDR3 is 13 amino acids long. The CDR3 loop is CASSSGGVTEAFF. CDR3 nucleotide sequence: TGTGCCAGCAGCTCCGGGGGAGTCACTGAAGCTTTCTTT.

This clone turned up a few times. The chain carries TRBV4-2 and TRBJ2-1; tentative D call: TRBD2 (6 bases). V was cut by 0 bases and J by 0 bases, with 9 bases left in between. The CDR3 sequence is 16 residues long. In germline, CDR1 is LGHNA, CDR2 YNFKEQ. As DNA, the CDR3 is TGTGCCAGCAGCCAAGAGGGACTTAGCTCCTACAATGAGCAGTTCTTC. It is translated as CASSQEGLSSYNEQFF.

The chain has TRBV4-2 and TRBJ1-5, with a tentative D call TRBD1 (6 bases). The V end was cut by 2 bases, the J end by 3 bases, with 14 bases between. This CDR3 has 16 amino acids. Germline CDR1 reads LGHNA; CDR2 reads YNFKEQ. Written as DNA, the CDR3 is TGTGCCAGCAGCCAATCTCCGGGGACAATCAATCAGCCCCAGCATTTT. This encodes CASSQSPGTINQPQHF.

The chain has TRBV30 and TRBJ1-1; D gene unclear. Between the trimmed V and J ends, which lost 0 bases and 8 bases, there was a span of 10 bases. Per the germline V gene, CDR1 is GTSNPN and CDR2 is SVGIG (reference sequence). The CDR3 sequence is 12 residues long. CDR3 sequence: CAWSVEGTEAFF. The CDR3 coding sequence is TGTGCCTGGAGTGTGGAGGGAACAGAAGCTTTCTTT. The full variable domain, completed using reference TRBV30 and TRBJ1-1, is SQTIHQWPATLVQPVGSPLSLECTVEGTSNPNLYWYRQAAGRGLQLLFYSVGIGQISSEVPQNLSASRPQDRQFILSSKKLLLSDSGFYLCAWSVEGTEAFFGQGTRLTVV.

This clone has just a few counts. The chain uses TRBV6-6 and TRBJ2-5, with D perhaps matching TRBD2 (7 bases). V lost 2 bases to trimming and J lost 13 bases, with 17 bases between them. Germline values: CDR1 MNHNY, CDR2 SVGAGI (reference sequence). The CDR3 loop spans 13 amino acids. CDR3 amino acids: CASSYIEEAGAYF. As DNA, the CDR3 is TGTGCCAGCAGTTACATTGAGGAGGCGGGGGCGTACTTC.

The chain carries TRBV27 and TRBJ1-2, with a weak D call TRBD1 (5 bases). This CDR3 contains 13 residues. The V and J ends lost 5 bases and 3 bases respectively, with 10 bases between them. The germline gives CDR1 MNHEY, CDR2 SMNVEV (reference sequence). The CDR3 region has the DNA TGTGCCAGCAGTCCGGACAAGTACTATGGCTACACCTTC. Translation: CASSPDKYYGYTF.

The rearrangement joins TRBV27 to TRBJ2-5; possible D gene TRBD2, 6 bases. CDR3 size: 14 residues. Germline V lookup: CDR1 MNHEY, CDR2 SMNVEV (reference sequence). Trimming cost V 3 bases and J 0 bases, with 8 bases left between them. CDR3 coding DNA: TGTGCCAGCAGTTTGGGGAGGTACCAAGAGACCCAGTACTTC. Translating it yields CASSLGRYQETQYF.

The table lists this clone with a few counts. The chain joins TRBV5-1 to TRBJ2-7, with 9 bases identical to TRBD1. J was trimmed by 7 bases and V by 0 bases; bases with no gene match: 5. Germline V gene sequence: CDR1 SGHRS, CDR2 YFSETQ. The CDR3 length is 14 residues. The CDR3 spells CASSLDGQGREQYF. The CDR3 DNA reads TGCGCCAGCAGCTTGGACGGACAGGGGAGGGAGCAGTACTTC. Using reference TRBV5-1 and TRBJ2-7 for the parts outside the CDR3, the full variable domain is KAGVTQTPRYLIKTRGQQVTLSCSPISGHRSVSWYQQTPGQGLQFLFEYFSETQRNKGNFPGRFSGRQFSNSRSEMNVSTLELGDSALYLCASSLDGQGREQYFGPGTRLTVT.

V usage is TRBV6-4 and J usage is TRBJ2-3, with D possibly matching TRBD1 (5 bases). With 6 bases removed from V and 3 bases from J, the gap between germline ends came to 10 bases. CDR3 length: 13 residues. CDR1 and CDR2 (germline): MRHNA, SNTAGT. In DNA, the CDR3 is TGTGCCAGCAGCAGGGAAGCTACAGATACGCAGTATTTT. Encoded protein: CASSREATDTQYF.

The chain is built from TRBV19 and TRBJ1-5, with a tentative D call TRBD1 (5 bases). CDR1 LNHDA and CDR2 SQIVND come from the germline V gene (reference sequence). Deletions cut 6 bases from V and 5 bases from J, with 14 bases between. The CDR3 is 14 amino acids. Written as DNA, the CDR3 is TGTGCCAGTAGACCCGGGGGGTTTGATCAGCCCCAGCATTTT. It translates to CASRPGGFDQPQHF.

J is TRBJ2-7 and V is TRBV7-8; D remains ambiguous. CDR1 SGHVS and CDR2 FQNEAQ come from the germline V gene. The CDR3 length is 11 residues. Trimming removed 5 bases from V and 7 bases from J, with 9 bases in between. The CDR3 region is CASSISREQYF. CDR3 sequence (DNA): TGTGCCAGCAGCATAAGTCGGGAGCAGTACTTC.

The CDR3 DNA follows: TGTGCCTGGAGCGGGGGGGGCACTGAAGCTTTCTTT. Encoded protein: CAWSGGGTEAFF. The chain joins TRBV30 to TRBJ1-1, with D perhaps matching TRBD1 (5 bases). The germline V gene has CDR1 GTSNPN and CDR2 SVGIG (reference sequence). The ends were cut back, 3 bases at V and 4 bases at J, with 9 bases in the middle. The CDR3 has 12 amino acids.

The chain couples TRBV7-9 to TRBJ1-4, with 12 bases lining up with TRBD1. Germline V lookup: CDR1 SEHNR, CDR2 FQNEAQ (reference sequence). V was clipped by 2 bases and J by 2 bases; unmatched bases: 3. The CDR3 has 17 amino acids. CDR3 loop: CASSLLGQGATNEKLFF. The DNA of the CDR3 is TGTGCCAGCAGCTTATTGGGACAGGGGGCGACTAATGAAAAACTGTTTTTT.

J is TRBJ1-2 and V is TRBV27; TRBD1 matches 11 bases. With V trimmed by 1 base and J by 7 bases, 8 bases remained unmatched. The CDR3 extends over 16 amino acids. CDR1 MNHEY and CDR2 SMNVEV come from the germline V gene (reference sequence). The CDR3 nucleotides are TGTGCCAGCAGTTTATTAGCGGACAGGGGGCTAGGTGGCTACACCTTC. It codes for CASSLLADRGLGGYTF.